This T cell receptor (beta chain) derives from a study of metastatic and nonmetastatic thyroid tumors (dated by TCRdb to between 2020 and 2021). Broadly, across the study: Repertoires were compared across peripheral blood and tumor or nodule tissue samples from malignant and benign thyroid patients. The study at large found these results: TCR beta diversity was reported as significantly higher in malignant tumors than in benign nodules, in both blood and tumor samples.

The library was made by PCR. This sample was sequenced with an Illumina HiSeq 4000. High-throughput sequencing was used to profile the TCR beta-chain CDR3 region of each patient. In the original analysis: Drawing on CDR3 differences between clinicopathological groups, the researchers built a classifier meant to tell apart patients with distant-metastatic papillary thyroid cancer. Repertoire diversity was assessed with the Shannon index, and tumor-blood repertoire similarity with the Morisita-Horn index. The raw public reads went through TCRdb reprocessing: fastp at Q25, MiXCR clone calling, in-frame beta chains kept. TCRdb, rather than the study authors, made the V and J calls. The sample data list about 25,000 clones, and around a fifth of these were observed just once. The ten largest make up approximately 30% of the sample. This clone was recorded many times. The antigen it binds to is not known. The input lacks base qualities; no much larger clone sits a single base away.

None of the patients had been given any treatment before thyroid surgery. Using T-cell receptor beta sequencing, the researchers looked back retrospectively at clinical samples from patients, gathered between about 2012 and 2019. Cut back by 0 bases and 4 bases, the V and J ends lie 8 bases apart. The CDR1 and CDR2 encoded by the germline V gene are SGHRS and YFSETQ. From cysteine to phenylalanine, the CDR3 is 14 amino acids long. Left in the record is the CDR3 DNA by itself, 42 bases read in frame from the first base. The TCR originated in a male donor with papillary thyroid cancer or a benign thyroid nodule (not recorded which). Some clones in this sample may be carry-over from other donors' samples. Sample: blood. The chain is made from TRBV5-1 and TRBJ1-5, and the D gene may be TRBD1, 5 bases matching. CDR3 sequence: CASSLGGLNQPQHF. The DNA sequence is TGCGCCAGCAGCTTGGGGGGACTAAATCAGCCCCAGCATTTT.